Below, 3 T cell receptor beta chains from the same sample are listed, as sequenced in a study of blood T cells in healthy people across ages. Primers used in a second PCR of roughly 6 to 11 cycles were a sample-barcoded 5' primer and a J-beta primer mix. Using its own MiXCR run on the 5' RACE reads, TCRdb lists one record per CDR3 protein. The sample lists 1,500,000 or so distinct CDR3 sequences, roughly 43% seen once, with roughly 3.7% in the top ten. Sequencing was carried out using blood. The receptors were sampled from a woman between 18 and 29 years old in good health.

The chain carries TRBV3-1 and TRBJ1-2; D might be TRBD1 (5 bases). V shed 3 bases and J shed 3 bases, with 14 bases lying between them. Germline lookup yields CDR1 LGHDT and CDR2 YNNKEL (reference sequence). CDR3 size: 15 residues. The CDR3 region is CASSHSAGPDYGYTF. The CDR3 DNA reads TGTGCCAGCAGCCACTCGGCAGGGCCTGACTATGGCTACACCTTC.

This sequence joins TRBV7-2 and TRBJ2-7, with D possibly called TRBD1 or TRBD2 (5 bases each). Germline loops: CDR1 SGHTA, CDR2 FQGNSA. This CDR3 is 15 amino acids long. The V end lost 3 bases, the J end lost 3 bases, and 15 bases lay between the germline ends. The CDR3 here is CASSFTGTANYEQYF. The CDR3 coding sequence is TGTGCCAGCAGCTTCACCGGGACCGCCAACTACGAGCAGTACTTC.

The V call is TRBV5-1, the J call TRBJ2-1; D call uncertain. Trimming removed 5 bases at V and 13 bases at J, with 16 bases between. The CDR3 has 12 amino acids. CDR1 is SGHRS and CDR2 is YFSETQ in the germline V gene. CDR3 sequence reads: CASSPRGPSQFF. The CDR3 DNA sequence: TGCGCCAGCAGTCCACGTGGACCGAGTCAGTTCTTC. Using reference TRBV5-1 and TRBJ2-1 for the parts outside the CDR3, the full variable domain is KAGVTQTPRYLIKTRGQQVTLSCSPISGHRSVSWYQQTPGQGLQFLFEYFSETQRNKGNFPGRFSGRQFSNSRSEMNVSTLELGDSALYLCASSPRGPSQFFGPGTRLTVL.